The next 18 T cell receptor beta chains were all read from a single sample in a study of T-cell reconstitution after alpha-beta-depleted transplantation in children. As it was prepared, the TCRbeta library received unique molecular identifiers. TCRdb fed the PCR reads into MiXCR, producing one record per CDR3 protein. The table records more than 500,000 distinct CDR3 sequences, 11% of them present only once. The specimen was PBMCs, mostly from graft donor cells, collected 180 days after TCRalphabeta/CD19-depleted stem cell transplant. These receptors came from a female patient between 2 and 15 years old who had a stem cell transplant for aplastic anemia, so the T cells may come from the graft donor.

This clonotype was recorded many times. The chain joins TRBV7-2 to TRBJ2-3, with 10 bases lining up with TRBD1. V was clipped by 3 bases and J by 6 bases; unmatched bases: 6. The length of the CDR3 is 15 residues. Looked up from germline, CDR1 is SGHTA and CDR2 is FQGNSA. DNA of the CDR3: TGTGCCAGCAGCTTGGCGGGACAGGGGATCGATACGCAGTATTTT. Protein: CASSLAGQGIDTQYF. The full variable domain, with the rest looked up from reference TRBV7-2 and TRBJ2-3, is GAGVSQSPSNKVTEKGKDVELRCDPISGHTALYWYRQSLGQGLEFLIYFQGNSAPDKSGLPSDRFSAERTGGSVSTLTIQRTQQEDSAVYLCASSLAGQGIDTQYFGPGTRLTVL.

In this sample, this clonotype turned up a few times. The CDR3: CASSQDTAESSGANVLTF. The DNA for the CDR3 is TGCGCCAGCAGCCAAGATACGGCGGAAAGCTCTGGGGCCAACGTCCTGACTTTC. The chain links TRBV4-3 to TRBJ2-6; D unresolved. Germline V gene lookup returns CDR1 LGHNA and CDR2 YSLEER. This CDR3 is 18 amino acids long. Trimming removed 0 bases from V and 0 bases from J, with 12 bases in between.

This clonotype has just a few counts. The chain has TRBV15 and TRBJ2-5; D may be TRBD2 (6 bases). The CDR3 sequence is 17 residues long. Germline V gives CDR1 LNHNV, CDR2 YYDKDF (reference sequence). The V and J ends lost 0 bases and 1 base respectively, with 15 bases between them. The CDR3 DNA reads TGTGCCACCAGCAGAGATGGGGCATGGAGGGCCCAAGAGACCCAGTACTTC. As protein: CATSRDGAWRAQETQYF. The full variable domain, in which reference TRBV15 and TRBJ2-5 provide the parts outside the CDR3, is DAMVIQNPRYQVTQFGKPVTLSCSQTLNHNVMYWYQQKSSQAPKLLFHYYDKDFNNEADTPDNFQSRRPNTSFCFLDIRSPGLGDTAMYLCATSRDGAWRAQETQYFGPGTRLLVL.

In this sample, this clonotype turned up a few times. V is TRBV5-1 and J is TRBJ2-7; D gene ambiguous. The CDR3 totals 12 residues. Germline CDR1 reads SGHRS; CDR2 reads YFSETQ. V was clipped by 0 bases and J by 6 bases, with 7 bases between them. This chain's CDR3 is CASSLGPGEQYF. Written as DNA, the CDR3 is TGCGCCAGCAGCTTGGGGCCCGGCGAGCAGTACTTC.

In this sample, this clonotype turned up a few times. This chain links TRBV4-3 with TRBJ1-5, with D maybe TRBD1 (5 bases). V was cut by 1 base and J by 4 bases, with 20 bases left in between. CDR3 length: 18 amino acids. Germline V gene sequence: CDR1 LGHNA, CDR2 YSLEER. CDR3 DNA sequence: TGCGCCAGCAGCCAAGGCCTAGGTGGGGGAGAAACTAATCAGCCCCAGCATTTT. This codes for CASSQGLGGGETNQPQHF.

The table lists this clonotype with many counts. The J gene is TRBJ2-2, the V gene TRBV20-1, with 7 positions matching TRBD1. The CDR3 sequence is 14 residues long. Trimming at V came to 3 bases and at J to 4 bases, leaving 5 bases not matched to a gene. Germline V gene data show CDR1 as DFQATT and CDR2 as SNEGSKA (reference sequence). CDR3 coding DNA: TGCAGTGCTAGTGCCTACAGGGGCACCGGGGAGCTGTTTTTT. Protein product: CSASAYRGTGELFF.

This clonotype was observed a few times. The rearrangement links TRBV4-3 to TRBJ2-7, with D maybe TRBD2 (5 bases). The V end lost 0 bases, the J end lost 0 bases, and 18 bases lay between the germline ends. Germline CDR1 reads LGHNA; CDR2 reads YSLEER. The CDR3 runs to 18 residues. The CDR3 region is CASSQDAPSGFSSYEQYF. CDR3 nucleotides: TGCGCCAGCAGCCAAGATGCCCCGAGCGGTTTCAGCTCCTACGAGCAGTACTTC.

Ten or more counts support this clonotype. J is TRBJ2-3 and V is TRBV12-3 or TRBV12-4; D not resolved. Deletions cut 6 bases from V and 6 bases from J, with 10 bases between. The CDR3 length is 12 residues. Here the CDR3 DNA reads TGTGCCAGCAGCCCCACCAGGGATACGCAGTATTTT. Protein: CASSPTRDTQYF.

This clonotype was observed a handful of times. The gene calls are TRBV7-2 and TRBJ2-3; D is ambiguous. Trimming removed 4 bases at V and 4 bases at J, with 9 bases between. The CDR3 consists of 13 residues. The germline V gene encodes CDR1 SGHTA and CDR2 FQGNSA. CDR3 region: CASSYDGSDTQYF. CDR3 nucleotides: TGTGCCAGCAGCTACGACGGTTCAGATACGCAGTATTTT. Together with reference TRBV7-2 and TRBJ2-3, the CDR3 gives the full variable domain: GAGVSQSPSNKVTEKGKDVELRCDPISGHTALYWYRQSLGQGLEFLIYFQGNSAPDKSGLPSDRFSAERTGGSVSTLTIQRTQQEDSAVYLCASSYDGSDTQYFGPGTRLTVL.

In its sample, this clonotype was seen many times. Here the CDR3 reads CASSDLTEHGSNQPQHF. The CDR3 nucleotides are TGTGCCAGCAGTGATTTAACTGAGCATGGCAGCAATCAGCCCCAGCATTTT. The V gene is TRBV2, the J gene TRBJ1-5; D remains unclear. The V end was cut by 3 bases, the J end by 1 base, with 16 bases between. This CDR3 has 17 amino acids. Germline CDR1 is SNHLY and CDR2 is FYNNEI.

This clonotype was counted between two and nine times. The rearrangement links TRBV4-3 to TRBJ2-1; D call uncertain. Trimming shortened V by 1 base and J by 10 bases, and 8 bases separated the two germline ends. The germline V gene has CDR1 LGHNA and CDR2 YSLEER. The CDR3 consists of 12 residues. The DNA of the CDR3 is TGCGCCAGCAGCCAAGGCCCGAAGGAGCAGTTCTTC. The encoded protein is CASSQGPKEQFF.

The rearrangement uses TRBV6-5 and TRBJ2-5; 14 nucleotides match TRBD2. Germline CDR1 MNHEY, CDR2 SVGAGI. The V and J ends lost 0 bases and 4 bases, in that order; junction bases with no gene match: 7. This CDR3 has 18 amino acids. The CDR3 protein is CASSYSRLAGGPGETQYF. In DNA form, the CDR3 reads TGTGCCAGCAGTTACTCGAGACTAGCGGGAGGGCCGGGAGAGACCCAGTACTTC.

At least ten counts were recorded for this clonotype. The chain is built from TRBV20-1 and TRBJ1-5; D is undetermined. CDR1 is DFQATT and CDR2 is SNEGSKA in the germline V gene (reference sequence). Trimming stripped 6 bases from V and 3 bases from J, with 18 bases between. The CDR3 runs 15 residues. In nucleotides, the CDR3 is TGCAGTGCCCAAGCCCCCGGGAAGCTCAATCAGCCCCAGCATTTT. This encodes CSAQAPGKLNQPQHF.

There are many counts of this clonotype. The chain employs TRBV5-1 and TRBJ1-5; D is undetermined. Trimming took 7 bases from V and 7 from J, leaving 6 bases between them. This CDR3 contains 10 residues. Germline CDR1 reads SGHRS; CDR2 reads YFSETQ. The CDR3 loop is CASPSQPQHF. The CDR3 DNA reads TGCGCCAGCCCATCGCAGCCCCAGCATTTT.

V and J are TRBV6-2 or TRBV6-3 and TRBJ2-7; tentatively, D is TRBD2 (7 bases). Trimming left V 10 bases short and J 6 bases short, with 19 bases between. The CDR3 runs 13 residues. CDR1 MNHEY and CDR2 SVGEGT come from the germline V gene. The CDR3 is CAIRRHGGLEQYF. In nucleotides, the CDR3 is TGTGCCATCCGCCGACACGGGGGGCTCGAGCAGTACTTC.

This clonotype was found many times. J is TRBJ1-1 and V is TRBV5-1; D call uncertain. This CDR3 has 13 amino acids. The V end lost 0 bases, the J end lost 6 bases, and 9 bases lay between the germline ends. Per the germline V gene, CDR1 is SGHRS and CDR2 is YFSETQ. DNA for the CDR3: TGCGCCAGCAGCTTGGGGCAGGACGCTGAAGCTTTCTTT. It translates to CASSLGQDAEAFF.

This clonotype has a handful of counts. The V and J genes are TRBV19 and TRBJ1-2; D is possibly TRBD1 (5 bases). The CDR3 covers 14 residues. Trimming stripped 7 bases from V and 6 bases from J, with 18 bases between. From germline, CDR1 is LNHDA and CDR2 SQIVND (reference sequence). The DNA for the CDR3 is TGTGCCAGTACAACGAGACAAGGGGCGGATGGCTACACCTTC. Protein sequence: CASTTRQGADGYTF.

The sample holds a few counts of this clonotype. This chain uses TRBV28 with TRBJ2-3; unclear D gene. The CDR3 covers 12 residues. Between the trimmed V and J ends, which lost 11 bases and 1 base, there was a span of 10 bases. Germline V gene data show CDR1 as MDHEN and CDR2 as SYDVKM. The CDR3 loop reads CALSRGTDTQYF. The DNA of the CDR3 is TGTGCCCTCTCAAGGGGCACAGATACGCAGTATTTT.